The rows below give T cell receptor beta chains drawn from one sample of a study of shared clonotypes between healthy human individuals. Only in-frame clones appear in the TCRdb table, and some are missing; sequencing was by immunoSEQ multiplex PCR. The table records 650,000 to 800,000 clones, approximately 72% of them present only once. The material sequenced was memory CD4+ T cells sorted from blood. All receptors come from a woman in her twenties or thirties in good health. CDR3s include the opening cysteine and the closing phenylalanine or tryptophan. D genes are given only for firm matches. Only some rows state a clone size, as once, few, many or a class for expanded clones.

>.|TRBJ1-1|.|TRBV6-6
TGTGCCAGCAGTAAAACCGGGACACACACTGAAGCTTTCTTT
CASSKTGTHTEAFF
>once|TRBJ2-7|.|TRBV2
TGTGCCAGCAGGGGGACGGACGTCTCCTACGAGCAGTACTTC
CASRGTDVSYEQYF
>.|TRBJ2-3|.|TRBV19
TGTGCCAGTAGTCCGGACGGGCTCCGCGGAGATACGCAGTATTTT
CASSPDGLRGDTQYF
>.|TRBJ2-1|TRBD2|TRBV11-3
TGTGCCAGCAGCCTAGATATGGGACTACACAATGAGCAGTTCTTC
CASSLDMGLHNEQFF
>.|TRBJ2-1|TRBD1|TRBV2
TGTGCCAGCAGTGTGGGACTCACAGGGGGCGTCGACAATGAGCAGTTCTTC
CASSVGLTGGVDNEQFF
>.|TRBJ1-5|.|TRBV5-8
TGTGCCAGCAGCCAAGGACCGATACGTAGCAATCAGCCCCAGCATTTT
CASSQGPIRSNQPQHF
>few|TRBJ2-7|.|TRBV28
TGTGCCAGCAGCCCTGACAGAGGCTACGAGCAGTACTTC
CASSPDRGYEQYF
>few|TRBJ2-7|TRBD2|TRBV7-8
TGTGCCAGCAGCTCCTATGGGACTAGCGGGAGTTACGAGCAGTACTTC
CASSSYGTSGSYEQYF
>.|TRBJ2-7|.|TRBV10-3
TGTGCCATCAGTGACTCTGGGGCAGTCAGGGCCGAGCAGTACTTC
CAISDSGAVRAEQYF
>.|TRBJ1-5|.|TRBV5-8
TGTGCCAGCAGCCAAGATCCCGGCGGTCCCCAGCATTTT
CASSQDPGGPQHF
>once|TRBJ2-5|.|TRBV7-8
TGTGCCAGCAGCTTAGGTTATCTCTCGGGATCAGAGACCCAGTACTTC
CASSLGYLSGSETQYF
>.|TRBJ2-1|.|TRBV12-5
TGTGCTAGTGGTTCCTTCGGGGGTGACAATGAGCAGTTCTTC
CASGSFGGDNEQFF
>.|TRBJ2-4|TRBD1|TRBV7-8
TGTGCCAGCAGCTTAAACCAGGGGGCTTCCAAAAACATTCAGTACTTC
CASSLNQGASKNIQYF
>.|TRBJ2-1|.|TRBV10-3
TGTGCCATCAGTGACCCAGGGAGGGAGCAGTTCTTC
CAISDPGREQFF
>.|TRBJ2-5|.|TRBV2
TGTGCCAGCAGTGGTCACAGCGGAAAAGAGACCCAGTACTTC
CASSGHSGKETQYF
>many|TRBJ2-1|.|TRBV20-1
TGCAGCCATTTTAGCGGAAATGAGCAGTTCTTC
CSHFSGNEQFF
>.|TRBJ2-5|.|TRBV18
TGTGCCAGCTCACCACTTGGGCAGCAAGAGACCCAGTACTTC
CASSPLGQQETQYF
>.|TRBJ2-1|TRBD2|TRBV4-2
TGTGCCAGCAGCCCCCGGACTAGCGGGACTGAGCAGTTCTTC
CASSPRTSGTEQFF
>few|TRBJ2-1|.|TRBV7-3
TGTGCCAGCAGCGGGGGACTTAGCTCCTACAATGAGCAGTTCTTC
CASSGGLSSYNEQFF
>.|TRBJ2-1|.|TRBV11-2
TGTGCCAGCAGTTCCATGACAGGTTCCTACAATGAGCAGTTCTTC
CASSSMTGSYNEQFF